One and the same sample provided the 12 T cell receptor beta chains below, sequenced in a study of control samples from healthy donors and cancer patients. The method was immunoSEQ multiplex PCR; TCRdb's version includes in-frame clones alone and lacks a portion of them. The data hold roughly 30,000 clones, with more than 75% observed a single time. Material: PBMCs. The receptor set was obtained from a woman between 35 and 50 years old with lung cancer.

The rearrangement links TRBV12-5 to TRBJ2-7; D possibly corresponds to TRBD1 (6 bases). Trimming removed 1 base at V and 3 bases at J, with 10 bases between. Per germline, CDR1 LGHNT and CDR2 FRNRAP. The CDR3 contains 14 residues. CDR3 DNA sequence: TGTGCTAGTGGTTTGGGTACAGGGAACTACGAGCAGTACTTC. It specifies CASGLGTGNYEQYF.

The CDR3 spells CASWTGAIFSGANVLTF. In DNA, the CDR3 is TGTGCCAGCTGGACAGGGGCTATTTTCTCTGGGGCCAACGTCCTGACTTTC. The V and J genes are TRBV19 and TRBJ2-6, with 9 bases aligning to TRBD1. Per the germline V gene, CDR1 is LNHDA and CDR2 is SQIVND (reference sequence). V lost 9 bases, J lost 0 bases, and 9 bases stayed unmatched. The CDR3 covers 17 residues.

The gene calls are TRBV21-1 and TRBJ2-7; the DNA was not compared with TRBD1, the D call given in the table. TRBV21-1 is a documented pseudogene. The CDR3 extends over 18 amino acids. The chain's CDR3 is CASSKVRDSPFSSYEQYF. CDR3 nucleotide sequence: TGTGCCAGCAGCAAAGTAAGGGACAGTCCCTTCAGCTCCTACGAGCAGTACTTC.

As regards this clone: The junction does not match germline at one end; this may be a read error. This chain's CDR3 is CASSEEGGLGRDGF. In DNA form, the CDR3 reads TGTGCCAGCAGTGAAGAGGGAGGGTTAGGAAGGGATGGCTTT. The chain joins TRBV6-1 to TRBJ1-1; D is uncertain. This CDR3 comprises 14 residues. Germline CDR1 MNHNS, CDR2 SASEGT.

The genes are TRBV5-4 and TRBJ1-2; D not certain. V dropped 0 bases and J dropped 2 bases, with 2 bases sitting between them. The V gene's germline CDR1 is SGHNT and CDR2 YYREEE (reference sequence). This CDR3 comprises 12 residues. CDR3 protein: CASSLGNYGYTF. DNA for the CDR3: TGTGCCAGCAGCTTGGGAAACTATGGCTACACCTTC. Complete variable domain (other parts from reference TRBV5-4 and TRBJ1-2): ETGVTQSPTHLIKTRGQQVTLRCSSQSGHNTVSWYQQALGQGPQFIFQYYREEENGRGNFPPRFSGLQFPNYSSELNVNALELDDSALYLCASSLGNYGYTFGSGTRLTVV.

The chain combines TRBV7-9 with TRBJ2-7; the D gene could be TRBD1 or TRBD2 (5 bases each). The CDR3 is made up of 13 amino acids. Germline V gene data show CDR1 as SEHNR and CDR2 as FQNEAQ (reference sequence). Trimming removed 4 bases at V and 6 bases at J, with 13 bases between. This chain's CDR3 is CASSSGTFVEQYF. The CDR3 DNA sequence: TGTGCCAGCAGCTCCGGGACCTTTGTCGAGCAGTACTTC.

The chain has TRBV27 and TRBJ2-5; D might be TRBD1 (6 bases). Germline lookup yields CDR1 MNHEY and CDR2 SMNVEV (reference sequence). V lost 4 bases, J lost 5 bases, and 11 bases lay in between. There are 13 residues in the CDR3. The CDR3 DNA follows: TGTGCCAGCAGTTCAGGGGCCGTGGAGACCCAGTACTTC. This translates into CASSSGAVETQYF.

This clone was seen once. The rearrangement joins TRBV3-1 (or the pseudogene TRBV3-2) to TRBJ1-3; D is undetermined. Trimming removed 1 base at V and 0 bases at J, with 7 bases between. The CDR3 extends over 15 amino acids. CDR1 is LGHDT and CDR2 is YNNKEL in the germline V gene (reference sequence). The CDR3 region has the DNA TGTGCCAGCAGCCAAGCCACTAACTCTGGAAACACCATATATTTT. Amino acid sequence: CASSQATNSGNTIYF.

This chain joins TRBV19 and TRBJ1-2; 7 positions match TRBD1. The CDR3 length is 13 residues. Trimming cost V 3 bases and J 6 bases; bases outside gene matches: 4. CDR1 is LNHDA, CDR2 SQIVND, per germline (reference sequence). CDR3 nucleotides: TGTGCCAGTAGTATTGACAGGGTCCATGGCTACACCTTC. Protein product: CASSIDRVHGYTF.

This chain uses TRBV7-9 with TRBJ2-7; TRBD1 matches at 11 bases. V was clipped by 3 bases and J by 6 bases; unmatched bases: 7. Germline-derived CDR1 and CDR2 are SEHNR and FQNEAQ (reference sequence). This CDR3 spans 15 amino acids. CDR3 sequence: CASSFGTGGLVEQYF. CDR3 sequence (DNA): TGTGCCAGCAGCTTTGGGACAGGGGGTCTGGTCGAGCAGTACTTC. Together with reference TRBV7-9 and TRBJ2-7, the CDR3 gives the full variable domain: DTGVSQNPRHKITKRGQNVTFRCDPISEHNRLYWYRQTLGQGPEFLTYFQNEAQLEKSRLLSDRFSAERPKGSFSTLEIQRTEQGDSAMYLCASSFGTGGLVEQYFGPGTRLTVT.

The chain recombines TRBV2 with TRBJ1-1, with TRBD1 matching 9 bases. After removal of 6 bases from V and 0 bases from J, the junction contained 5 bases not matched to a gene. Germline CDR1 is SNHLY and CDR2 is FYNNEI. The CDR3 loop spans 15 amino acids. This chain's CDR3 is CASRGDRDMNTEAFF. Written as DNA, the CDR3 is TGTGCCAGCAGGGGGGACAGGGACATGAACACTGAAGCTTTCTTT.

This chain uses TRBV4-3 with TRBJ2-2; no clear D gene. This CDR3 has 14 amino acids. V lost 1 base to trimming and J lost 5 bases, with 8 bases between them. Looked up from germline, CDR1 is LGHNA and CDR2 is YSLEER. The chain's CDR3 is CASSQGTVTGELFF. In nucleotides, the CDR3 is TGCGCCAGCAGCCAAGGCACGGTTACCGGGGAGCTGTTTTTT.